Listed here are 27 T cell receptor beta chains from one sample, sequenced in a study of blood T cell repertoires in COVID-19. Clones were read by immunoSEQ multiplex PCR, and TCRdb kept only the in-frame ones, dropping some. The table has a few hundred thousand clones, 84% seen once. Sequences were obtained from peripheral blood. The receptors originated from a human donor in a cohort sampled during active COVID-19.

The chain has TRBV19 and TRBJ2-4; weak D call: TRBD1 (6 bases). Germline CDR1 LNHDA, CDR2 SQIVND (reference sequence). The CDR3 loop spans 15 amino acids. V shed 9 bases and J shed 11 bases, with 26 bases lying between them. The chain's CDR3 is CASHDRTARFSLQYF. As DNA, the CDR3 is TGTGCCAGCCATGACAGGACAGCCCGCTTTAGCCTTCAGTACTTC.

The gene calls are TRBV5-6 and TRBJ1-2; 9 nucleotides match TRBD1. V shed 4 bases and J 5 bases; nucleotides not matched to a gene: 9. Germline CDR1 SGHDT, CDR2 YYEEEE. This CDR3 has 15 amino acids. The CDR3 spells CASSAPGQGIYGYTF. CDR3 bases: TGTGCCAGCAGCGCCCCCGGACAGGGGATATATGGCTACACCTTC.

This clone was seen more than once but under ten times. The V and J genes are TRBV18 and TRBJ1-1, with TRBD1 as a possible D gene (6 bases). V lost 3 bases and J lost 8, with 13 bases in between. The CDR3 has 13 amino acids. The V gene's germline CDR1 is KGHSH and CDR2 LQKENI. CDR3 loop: CASSPIQDREAFF. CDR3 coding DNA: TGTGCCAGCTCACCCATTCAAGACAGGGAAGCTTTCTTT.

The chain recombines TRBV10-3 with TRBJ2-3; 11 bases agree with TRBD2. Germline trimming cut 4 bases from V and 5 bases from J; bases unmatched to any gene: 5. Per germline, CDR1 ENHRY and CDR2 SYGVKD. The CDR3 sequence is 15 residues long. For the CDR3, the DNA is TGTGCCATCAGTGTAGCGGGGGGGCATGGAGATACGCAGTATTTT. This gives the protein CAISVAGGHGDTQYF.

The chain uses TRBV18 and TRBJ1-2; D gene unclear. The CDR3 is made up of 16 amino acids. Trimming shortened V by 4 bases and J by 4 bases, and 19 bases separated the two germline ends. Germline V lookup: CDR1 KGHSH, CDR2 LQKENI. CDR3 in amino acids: CASSHSDIPSGYGYTF. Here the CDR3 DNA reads TGTGCCAGCTCACACAGTGACATTCCAAGCGGCTATGGCTACACCTTC.

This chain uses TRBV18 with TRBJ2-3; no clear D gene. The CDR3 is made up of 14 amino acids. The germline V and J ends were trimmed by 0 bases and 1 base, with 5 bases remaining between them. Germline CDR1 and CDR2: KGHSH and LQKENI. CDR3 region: CASSPPAGTDTQYF. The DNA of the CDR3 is TGTGCCAGCTCACCACCGGCGGGCACAGATACGCAGTATTTT.

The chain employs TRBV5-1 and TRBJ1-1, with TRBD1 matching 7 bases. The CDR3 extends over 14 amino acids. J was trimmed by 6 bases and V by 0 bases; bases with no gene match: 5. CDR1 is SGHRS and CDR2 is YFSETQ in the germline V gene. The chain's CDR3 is CASSLGRQGAEAFF. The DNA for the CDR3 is TGCGCCAGCAGCTTGGGAAGACAGGGTGCTGAAGCTTTCTTT.

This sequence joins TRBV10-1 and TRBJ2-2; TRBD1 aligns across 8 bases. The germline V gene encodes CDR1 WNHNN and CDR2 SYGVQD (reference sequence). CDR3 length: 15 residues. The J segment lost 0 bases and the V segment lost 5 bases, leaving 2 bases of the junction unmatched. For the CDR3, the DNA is TGCGCCAGCAGTCCGGGACAGGCGAACACCGGGGAGCTGTTTTTT. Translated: CASSPGQANTGELFF.

The CDR3 DNA reads as TGCGCCAGCAGCCGATTTGGGACTAGCGGGAGAGGATACAATGAGCAGTTCTTC. It translates to CASSRFGTSGRGYNEQFF. The chain uses TRBV5-1 and TRBJ2-1, with TRBD2 matching 14 bases. This CDR3 contains 18 residues. V was pared by 4 bases and J by 4 bases, with 10 bases of the junction left unmatched. Germline V CDR1 and CDR2: SGHRS, YFSETQ.

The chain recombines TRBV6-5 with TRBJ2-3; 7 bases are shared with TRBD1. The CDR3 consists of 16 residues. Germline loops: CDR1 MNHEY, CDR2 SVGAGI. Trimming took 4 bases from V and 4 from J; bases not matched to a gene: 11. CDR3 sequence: CASSSPQGVWADTQYF. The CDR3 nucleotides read TGTGCCAGCAGTTCCCCCCAGGGGGTATGGGCAGATACGCAGTATTTT.

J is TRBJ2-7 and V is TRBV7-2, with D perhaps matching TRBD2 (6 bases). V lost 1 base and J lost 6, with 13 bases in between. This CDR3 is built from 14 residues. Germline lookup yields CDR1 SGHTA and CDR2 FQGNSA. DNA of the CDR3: TGTGCCAGCAGCTTAGGTCTGGCTAGCGTCGAGCAGTACTTC. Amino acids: CASSLGLASVEQYF. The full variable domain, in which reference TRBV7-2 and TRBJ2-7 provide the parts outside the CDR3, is GAGVSQSPSNKVTEKGKDVELRCDPISGHTALYWYRQSLGQGLEFLIYFQGNSAPDKSGLPSDRFSAERTGGSVSTLTIQRTQQEDSAVYLCASSLGLASVEQYFGPGTRLTVT.

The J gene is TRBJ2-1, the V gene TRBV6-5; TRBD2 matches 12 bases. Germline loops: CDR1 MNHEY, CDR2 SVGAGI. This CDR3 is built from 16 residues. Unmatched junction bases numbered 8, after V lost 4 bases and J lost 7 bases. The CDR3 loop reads CASSSPTSGSRNEQFF. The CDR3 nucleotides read TGTGCCAGCAGTTCGCCGACTAGCGGGAGTAGGAATGAGCAGTTCTTC.

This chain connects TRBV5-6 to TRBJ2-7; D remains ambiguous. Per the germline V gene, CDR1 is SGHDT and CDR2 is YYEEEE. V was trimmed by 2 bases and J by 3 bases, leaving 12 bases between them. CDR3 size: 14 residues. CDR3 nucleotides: TGTGCCAGCAGCTTCCCAGGCATAGGCTACGAGCAGTACTTC. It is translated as CASSFPGIGYEQYF. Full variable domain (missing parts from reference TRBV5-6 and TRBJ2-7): DAGVTQSPTHLIKTRGQQVTLRCSPKSGHDTVSWYQQALGQGPQFIFQYYEEEERQRGNFPDRFSGHQFPNYSSELNVNALLLGDSALYLCASSFPGIGYEQYFGPGTRLTVT.

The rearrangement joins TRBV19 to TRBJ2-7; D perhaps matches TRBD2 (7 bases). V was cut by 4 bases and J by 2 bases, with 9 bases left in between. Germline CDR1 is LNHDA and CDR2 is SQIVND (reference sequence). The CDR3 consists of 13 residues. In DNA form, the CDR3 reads TGTGCCAGTAGTAGAGGGGGGGCCTACGAGCAGTACTTC. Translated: CASSRGGAYEQYF.

The DNA of the CDR3 is TGTGCCAGCAGTCAACCGGGACAAGATAATGAAAAACTGTTTTTT. Protein: CASSQPGQDNEKLFF. The chain has TRBV6-5 and TRBJ1-4; weak D call: TRBD1 (6 bases). CDR3 length: 15 amino acids. The germline CDR1 and CDR2 sequences are MNHEY and SVGAGI. V was shortened by 5 bases and J by 4 bases, with 14 bases between the two germline ends.

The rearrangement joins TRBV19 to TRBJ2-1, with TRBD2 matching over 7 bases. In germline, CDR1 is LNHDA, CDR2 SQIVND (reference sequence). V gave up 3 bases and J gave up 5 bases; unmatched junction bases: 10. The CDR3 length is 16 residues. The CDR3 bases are TGTGCCAGTAGTATTTGGGGGGGAGCCCTGGACAATGAGCAGTTCTTC. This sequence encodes CASSIWGGALDNEQFF.

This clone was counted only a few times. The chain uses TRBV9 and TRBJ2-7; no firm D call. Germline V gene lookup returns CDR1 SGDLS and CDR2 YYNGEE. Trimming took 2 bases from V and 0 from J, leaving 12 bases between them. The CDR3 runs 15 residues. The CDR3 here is CASSVSRWSSYEQYF. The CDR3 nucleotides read TGTGCCAGCAGCGTGAGTAGGTGGAGCTCCTACGAGCAGTACTTC.

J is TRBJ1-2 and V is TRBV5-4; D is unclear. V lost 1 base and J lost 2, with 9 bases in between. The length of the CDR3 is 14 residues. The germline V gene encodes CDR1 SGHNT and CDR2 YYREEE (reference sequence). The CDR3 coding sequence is TGTGCCAGCAGCTTGAGGTCACAGAACTATGGCTACACCTTC. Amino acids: CASSLRSQNYGYTF.

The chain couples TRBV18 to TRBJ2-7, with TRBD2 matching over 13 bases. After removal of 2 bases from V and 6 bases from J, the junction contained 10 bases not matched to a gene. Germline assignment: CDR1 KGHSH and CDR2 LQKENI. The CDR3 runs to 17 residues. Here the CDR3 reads CASSPVSGLAGSSEQYF. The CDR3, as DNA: TGTGCCAGCTCACCAGTGTCGGGACTAGCGGGATCTTCCGAGCAGTACTTC. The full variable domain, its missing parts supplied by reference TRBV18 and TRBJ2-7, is NAGVMQNPRHLVRRRGQEARLRCSPMKGHSHVYWYRQLPEEGLKFMVYLQKENIIDESGMPKERFSAEFPKEGPSILRIQQVVRGDSAAYFCASSPVSGLAGSSEQYFGPGTRLTVT.

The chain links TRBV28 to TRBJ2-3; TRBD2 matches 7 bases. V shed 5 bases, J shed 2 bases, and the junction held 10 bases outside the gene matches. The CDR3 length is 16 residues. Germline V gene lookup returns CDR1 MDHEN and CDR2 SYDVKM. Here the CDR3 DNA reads TGTGCCAGCAGTGCCCCCATAGCGGGTGACACAGATACGCAGTATTTT. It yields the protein CASSAPIAGDTDTQYF.

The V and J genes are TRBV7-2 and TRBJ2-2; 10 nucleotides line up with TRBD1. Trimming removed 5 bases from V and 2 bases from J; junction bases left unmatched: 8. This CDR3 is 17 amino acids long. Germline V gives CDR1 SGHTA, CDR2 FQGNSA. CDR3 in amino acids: CASSPFLTGGNTGELFF. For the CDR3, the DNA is TGTGCCAGCAGCCCGTTTCTGACAGGGGGCAACACCGGGGAGCTGTTTTTT.

The chain's CDR3 is CASSLRFRGYEQYF. In nucleotides, the CDR3 is TGTGCCAGCAGCCTCCGGTTTCGGGGTTACGAGCAGTACTTC. The chain is built from TRBV6-2 or TRBV6-3 and TRBJ2-7; perhaps TRBD2 as D (5 bases). Deletions cut 6 bases from V and 4 bases from J, with 16 bases between. CDR1 is MNHEY, CDR2 SVGEGT, per germline. This CDR3 has 14 residues.

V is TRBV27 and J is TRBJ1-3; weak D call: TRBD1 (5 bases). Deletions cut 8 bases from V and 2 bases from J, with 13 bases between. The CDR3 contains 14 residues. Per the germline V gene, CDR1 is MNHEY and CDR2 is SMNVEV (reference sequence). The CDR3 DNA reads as TGTGCCAGCCGGATCCAGGGAACTGGAAACACCATATATTTT. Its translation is CASRIQGTGNTIYF.

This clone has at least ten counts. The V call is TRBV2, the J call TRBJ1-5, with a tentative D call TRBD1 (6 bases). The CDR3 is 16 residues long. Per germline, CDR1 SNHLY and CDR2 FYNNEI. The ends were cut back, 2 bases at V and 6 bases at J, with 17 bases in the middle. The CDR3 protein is CASSEPRGGLGQPQHF. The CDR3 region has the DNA TGTGCCAGCAGTGAACCAAGGGGGGGGCTGGGTCAGCCCCAGCATTTT. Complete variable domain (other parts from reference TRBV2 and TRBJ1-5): EPEVTQTPSHQVTQMGQEVILRCVPISNHLYFYWYRQILGQKVEFLVSFYNNEISEKSEIFDDQFSVERPDGSNFTLKIRSTKLEDSAMYFCASSEPRGGLGQPQHFGDGTRLSIL.

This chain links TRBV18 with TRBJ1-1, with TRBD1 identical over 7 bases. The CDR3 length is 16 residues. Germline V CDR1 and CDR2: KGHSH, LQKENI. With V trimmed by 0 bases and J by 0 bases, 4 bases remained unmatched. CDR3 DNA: TGTGCCAGCTCACCACCTTCGACAGGGCTGAACACTGAAGCTTTCTTT. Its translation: CASSPPSTGLNTEAFF.

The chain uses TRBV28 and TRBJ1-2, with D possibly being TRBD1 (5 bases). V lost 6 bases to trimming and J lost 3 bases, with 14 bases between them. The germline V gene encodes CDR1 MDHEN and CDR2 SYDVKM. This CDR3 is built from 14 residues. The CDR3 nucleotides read TGTGCCAGCAGCCCTACCACAGGATACTATGGCTACACCTTC. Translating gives CASSPTTGYYGYTF.

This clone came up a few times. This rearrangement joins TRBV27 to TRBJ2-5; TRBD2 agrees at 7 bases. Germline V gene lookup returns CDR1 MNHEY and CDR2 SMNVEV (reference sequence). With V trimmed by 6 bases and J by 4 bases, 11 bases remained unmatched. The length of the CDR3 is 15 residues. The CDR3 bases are TGTGCCAGCAGGCGGGACCTAGCGGTCTCAGAGACCCAGTACTTC. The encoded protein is CASRRDLAVSETQYF.